Shown below are 5 T cell receptor beta chains from a single sample sequenced in a study of identical twins. MiXCR, applied by TCRdb to the 5' RACE reads, yields one record per CDR3 protein. The repertoire has 350,000 to 600,000 distinct CDR3 sequences, about 14% of them found once; the top ten carry 0.4% to 0.55%. These records were also assigned to another study, of yellow fever vaccine responses in identical twins.

The sequenced material came from CD4+ T cells sorted from blood. All receptors come from a woman younger than 30 in good health.

This clonotype was detected a few times. The chain carries TRBV10-3 and TRBJ1-1, with D perhaps matching TRBD1 (5 bases). The germline V gene encodes CDR1 ENHRY and CDR2 SYGVKD. Trimming cost V 11 bases and J 0 bases, with 19 bases left between them. This CDR3 has 15 amino acids. CDR3 sequence (DNA): TGTGCCGCAAGCAGAGCCACGGGACTGAACACTGAAGCTTTCTTT. This gives the protein CAASRATGLNTEAFF.

This clonotype has just a few counts. The V call is TRBV6-1, the J call TRBJ1-5; tentative D call: TRBD1 (6 bases). The CDR3 loop spans 15 amino acids. V lost 6 bases and J 2 bases, leaving 14 bases between the germline ends. Germline CDR1 is MNHNS and CDR2 is SASEGT. The CDR3 sequence: CASSIAGVGNQPQHF. The CDR3 DNA is TGTGCCAGCAGCATCGCAGGGGTGGGCAATCAGCCCCAGCATTTT.

In its sample, this clonotype was seen many times. The genes are TRBV7-2 and TRBJ2-7; no clear D. V was trimmed by 1 base and J by 3 bases, leaving 10 bases between them. Germline V CDR1 and CDR2: SGHTA, FQGNSA. The CDR3 length is 14 residues. The CDR3 DNA reads as TGTGCCAGCAGCTTAGTGGCGGAGTTCTACGAGCAGTACTTC. Residues: CASSLVAEFYEQYF.

The chain links TRBV19 to TRBJ2-7; possibly TRBD1 for D (5 bases). Germline CDR1 is LNHDA and CDR2 is SQIVND (reference sequence). The CDR3 is 16 amino acids. V dropped 4 bases and J dropped 2 bases, with 18 bases sitting between them. The CDR3 spells CASSTTQGTGAYEQYF. The CDR3 DNA is TGTGCCAGTAGTACGACGCAGGGAACTGGCGCCTACGAGCAGTACTTC.

V is TRBV21-1 and J is TRBJ2-2; the table's D call TRBD2 went unverified against the DNA. TRBV21-1 is a recognized pseudogene. The CDR3 contains 15 residues. CDR3 in amino acids: CASSSAGGYTGELFF. The CDR3 region has the DNA TGTGCCAGCAGCAGCGCGGGAGGATACACCGGGGAGCTGTTTTTT.